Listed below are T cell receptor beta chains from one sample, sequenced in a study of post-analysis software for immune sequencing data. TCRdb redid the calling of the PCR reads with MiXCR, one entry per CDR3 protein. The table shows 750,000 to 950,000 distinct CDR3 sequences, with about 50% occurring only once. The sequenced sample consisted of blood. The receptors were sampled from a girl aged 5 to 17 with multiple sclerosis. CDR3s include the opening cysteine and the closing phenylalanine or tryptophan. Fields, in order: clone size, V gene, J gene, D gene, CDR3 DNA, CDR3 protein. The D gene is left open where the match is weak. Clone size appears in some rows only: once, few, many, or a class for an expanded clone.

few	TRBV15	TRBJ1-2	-	TGTGCCACCAGCTATACAGGGACTTCTAACCGCTACACCTTC	CATSYTGTSNRYTF
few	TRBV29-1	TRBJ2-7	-	TGCAGCGTTGAAGCCAACTCCCACGAGCAGTACTTC	CSVEANSHEQYF
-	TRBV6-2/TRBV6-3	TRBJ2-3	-	TGTGCCAGCAGTTACCGGGCCGCAACCCCAGATACGCAGTATTTT	CASSYRAATPDTQYF
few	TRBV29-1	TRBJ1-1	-	TGCAGCGTTGGAAGGAGCGAAGCTTTCTTT	CSVGRSEAFF
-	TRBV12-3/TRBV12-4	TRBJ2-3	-	TGTGCCAGCCAGGTCAATGTACGACTGCAACAGTATTTT	CASQVNVRLQQYF
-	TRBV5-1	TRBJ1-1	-	TGCGCCAACAGCTTGGTAGAGGACACTGAAGCTTTCTTT	CANSLVEDTEAFF
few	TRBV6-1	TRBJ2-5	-	TGTGCCAGCAGTCCTCACTTCCTTCCTAGTCTCGGGGAGACCCAGTACTTC	CASSPHFLPSLGETQYF
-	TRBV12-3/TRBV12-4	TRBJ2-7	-	TGTGCCAGCAGTTTAGGTTGGGCTAGCCGACCCTACGAGCAGTACTTC	CASSLGWASRPYEQYF
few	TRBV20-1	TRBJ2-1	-	TGCAGTGCCGTCCTCGGCGAGAGCTCCTACAATGAGCAGTTCTTC	CSAVLGESSYNEQFF
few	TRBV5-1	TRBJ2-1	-	TGCGCCAGCTCCAAGACCAATTACAATGAGCAGTTCTTC	CASSKTNYNEQFF
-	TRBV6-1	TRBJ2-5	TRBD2	TGTGCCAGCAGTCCTCGCTCTCTCGGGACTAGCGGGGAAGAGACCCAGTACTTC	CASSPRSLGTSGEETQYF
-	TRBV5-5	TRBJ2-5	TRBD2	TGTGCCAGCAGCCCAGCGGGGCAAAGGGGAGAGACCAAGTACTTC	CASSPAGQRGETKYF
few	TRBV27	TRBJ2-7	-	TGTGCCAGCAGTTTGTCCCCTAACTACGAGCAGTACTTC	CASSLSPNYEQYF
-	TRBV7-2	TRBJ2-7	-	TGTGCCAGCAGCTTAATGCGAGGGACGGGAATGGACGAGCAGTACTTC	CASSLMRGTGMDEQYF
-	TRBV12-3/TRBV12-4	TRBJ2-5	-	TGTGCCAGCAGTTTATTGGAGGGCCTAGGGAGGACCCAGTACTTC	CASSLLEGLGRTQYF
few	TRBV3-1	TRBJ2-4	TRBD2	TGTGCCAGCAGCCAAAAAGGTCGCGGGAGGGCCCACATTCAGTACTTC	CASSQKGRGRAHIQYF
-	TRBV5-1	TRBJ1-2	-	TGCGCCAGCAGCTTGGAAGCCCAGGGATATGGCTACACCTTC	CASSLEAQGYGYTF
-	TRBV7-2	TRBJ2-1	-	TGTGCCAGCAGCTCCGGGACGGGCTTAAATTACAATGAGCAGTTCTTC	CASSSGTGLNYNEQFF
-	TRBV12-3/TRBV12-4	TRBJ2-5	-	TGTGCCAGCAGTTTAGCGCGCGGGACATCTGTGCGGGAGCAGTACTTC	CASSLARGTSVREQYF
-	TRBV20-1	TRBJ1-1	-	TGCAGTGCTAGGGGTATAGACACTGAAGCTTTCTTT	CSARGIDTEAFF
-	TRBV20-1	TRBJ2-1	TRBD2	TGCAGTGCTAGAGATCCGTGGGCCGCCACGGGGGGCAATGAGCAGTTCTTC	CSARDPWAATGGNEQFF
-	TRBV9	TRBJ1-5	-	TGTGCCAGCAGCGCCTCAGGGAGTTCAGGGCAGCCCCAGCATTTT	CASSASGSSGQPQHF
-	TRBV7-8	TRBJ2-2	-	TGTGCCAGCAGCTTAGTAGCCGGTAGCACCGGGGAGCTGTTTTTT	CASSLVAGSTGELFF
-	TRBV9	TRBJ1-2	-	TGTGCCAGCAGCGTAGTGGGGGGTCTCAATGGCTACACCTTC	CASSVVGGLNGYTF
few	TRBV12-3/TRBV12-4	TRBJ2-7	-	TGTGCCAGCAGCCCTGGGGGCATATCTAGCTACGAGCAGTACTTC	CASSPGGISSYEQYF
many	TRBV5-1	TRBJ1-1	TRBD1	TGTGCCAGCAGCCGGACAGGGAACACTGAAGCTTTCTTT	CASSRTGNTEAFF
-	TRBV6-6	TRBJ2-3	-	TGTGCCAGCAGTTCACATCGAGGGGGCACAGATACGCAGTATTTT	CASSSHRGGTDTQYF
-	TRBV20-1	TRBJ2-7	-	TGCAGTGCTAGAATTCCGGGACAAGGCTACGAGCAGTACTTC	CSARIPGQGYEQYF
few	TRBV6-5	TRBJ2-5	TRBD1	TGTGCCAGCAGACGGGACAGGGGGCAGTTTTGGGAAGAGACCCAGTACTTC	CASRRDRGQFWEETQYF
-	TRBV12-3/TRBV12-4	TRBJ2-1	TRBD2	TGTGCCAGCAGTTACTGGGGACTAGCGGGGGTTGATGAGCAGTTCTTC	CASSYWGLAGVDEQFF
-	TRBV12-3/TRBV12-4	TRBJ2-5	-	TGTGCCAGCAGTTTATGGCTTGGCAGGCAAGAGACCCAGTACTTC	CASSLWLGRQETQYF
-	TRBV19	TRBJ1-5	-	TGTGCCAGTACTCAAGGCCGGACTAATCAGCCCCAGCATTTT	CASTQGRTNQPQHF
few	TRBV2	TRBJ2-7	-	TGTGCCAGCAGTGAGGGCGTGGGCTCCTACGAGCAGTACTTC	CASSEGVGSYEQYF
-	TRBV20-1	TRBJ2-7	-	TGCAGTGCTAGAGGGCTAGGCAGTTACGAGCAGTACTTC	CSARGLGSYEQYF
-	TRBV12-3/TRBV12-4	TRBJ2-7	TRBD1	TGTGCCAGCAGTCCAAGACAGGGAGCTTCACACTTCTACGAGCAGTACTTC	CASSPRQGASHFYEQYF
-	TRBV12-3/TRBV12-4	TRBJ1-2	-	TGTGCCAGCAGTTTAGCGCGGACACGCCCCACCTATGGCTACACCTTC	CASSLARTRPTYGYTF